Below are 14 T cell receptor beta chains sequenced from a single sample in a study of a mutant IDH1 vaccine in newly diagnosed glioma. The antigens for these receptors are not known. Sample time point: week 47, end of study. Each dose delivered 300 ug of mutant IDH1 20-mer peptide subcutaneously with imiquimod. The assay was immunoSEQ multiplex PCR, and TCRdb's table has in-frame clones only and misses some. The sample contains 50,000 to 70,000 clones, around 83% of which appear only once. Specimen: PBMCs, collected from a glioma patient whose treatment included an IDH1 peptide vaccine. The receptors stem from a woman between 50 and 59 years old with glioma.

V is TRBV2 and J is TRBJ1-1; 8 nucleotides align to TRBD1. The CDR3 runs to 12 residues. The germline gives CDR1 SNHLY, CDR2 FYNNEI. The J segment lost 6 bases and the V segment lost 5 bases, leaving 2 bases of the junction unmatched. The CDR3 here is CASSLGQAEAFF. The DNA of the CDR3 is TGTGCCAGCAGTTTGGGACAGGCTGAAGCTTTCTTT. Full variable domain (outside the CDR3, taken from reference TRBV2 and TRBJ1-1): EPEVTQTPSHQVTQMGQEVILRCVPISNHLYFYWYRQILGQKVEFLVSFYNNEISEKSEIFDDQFSVERPDGSNFTLKIRSTKLEDSAMYFCASSLGQAEAFFGQGTRLTVV.

V and J are TRBV10-3 and TRBJ2-3; TRBD2 matches 7 bases. The trim removed 6 bases at V and 2 bases at J, leaving 11 bases unmatched. This CDR3 region has 16 residues. Per the germline V gene, CDR1 is ENHRY and CDR2 is SYGVKD. The CDR3 protein is CAISWEGTTYTDTQYF. The CDR3 coding sequence is TGTGCCATCAGCTGGGAGGGGACGACCTACACAGATACGCAGTATTTT.

This clone occurred once. V is TRBV4-1 and J is TRBJ1-3; D remains unclear. CDR3 length: 13 residues. Trimming shortened V by 4 bases and J by 4 bases, and 8 bases separated the two germline ends. In germline, CDR1 is MGHRA, CDR2 YSYEKL. CDR3 nucleotide sequence: TGCGCCAGCAGCCGGGGAGGGGGAAACACCATATATTTT. Amino acids: CASSRGGGNTIYF.

The J gene is TRBJ1-1, the V gene TRBV5-1; D ambiguous. Trimming stripped 0 bases from V and 4 bases from J, with 10 bases between. Germline lookup yields CDR1 SGHRS and CDR2 YFSETQ. The CDR3 totals 14 residues. As DNA, the CDR3 is TGCGCCAGCAGCTTGGTGGGAAGCGGCACTGAAGCTTTCTTT. Translation gives CASSLVGSGTEAFF. The entire variable domain, with the rest obtained from reference TRBV5-1 and TRBJ1-1, is as follows: KAGVTQTPRYLIKTRGQQVTLSCSPISGHRSVSWYQQTPGQGLQFLFEYFSETQRNKGNFPGRFSGRQFSNSRSEMNVSTLELGDSALYLCASSLVGSGTEAFFGQGTRLTVV.

This rearrangement joins TRBV6-1 to TRBJ1-4; TRBD1 matches at 7 bases. CDR3 length equals 14 residues. J was trimmed by 8 bases and V by 6 bases; bases with no gene match: 9. CDR1 is MNHNS, CDR2 SASEGT, per germline. As DNA, the CDR3 is TGTGCCAGCAGCGAACCCACAGGGGTGGAAAAACTGTTTTTT. This codes for CASSEPTGVEKLFF.

This clone was counted between two and nine times. The V gene is TRBV5-4, the J gene TRBJ1-2, with D hard to call. The CDR3 is 15 amino acids. The V and J ends lost 4 bases and 5 bases respectively, with 18 bases between them. CDR1 is SGHNT, CDR2 YYREEE, per germline (reference sequence). The CDR3 spells CASSALLTASYGYTF. The DNA of the CDR3 is TGTGCCAGCAGCGCTTTACTTACAGCTTCATATGGCTACACCTTC.

The chain employs TRBV9 and TRBJ1-1, with 7 nucleotides matching TRBD1. V lost 3 bases to trimming and J lost 1 base; unmatched junction nucleotides: 9. This CDR3 has 16 residues. The germline V gene encodes CDR1 SGDLS and CDR2 YYNGEE. The CDR3 DNA sequence: TGTGCCAGCAGCGCAATCGCCGGGACAGCGAACACTGAAGCTTTCTTT. Translating it yields CASSAIAGTANTEAFF.

V is TRBV9 and J is TRBJ2-7, with a possible D match to TRBD1 (5 bases). Trimming stripped 4 bases from V and 5 bases from J, with 19 bases between. CDR3 length: 15 residues. Germline V gene data show CDR1 as SGDLS and CDR2 as YYNGEE. CDR3 DNA sequence: TGTGCCAGCAGCACACCCCTCGCAGGGATAAACGAGCAGTACTTC. This codes for CASSTPLAGINEQYF. The complete variable domain, with remaining parts taken from reference TRBV9 and TRBJ2-7, reads DSGVTQTPKHLITATGQRVTLRCSPRSGDLSVYWYQQSLDQGLQFLIQYYNGEERAKGNILERFSAQQFPDLHSELNLSSLELGDSALYFCASSTPLAGINEQYFGPGTRLTVT.

This sequence joins TRBV10-3 and TRBJ2-7; tentatively, D is TRBD1 (6 bases). The V end was cut by 4 bases, the J end by 3 bases, with 19 bases between. This CDR3 has 16 amino acids. Germline CDR1 ENHRY, CDR2 SYGVKD. The CDR3 sequence is CAISGAQQGGDYEQYF. The CDR3 nucleotides read TGTGCCATCAGTGGGGCCCAACAGGGCGGAGACTACGAGCAGTACTTC.

J is TRBJ1-4 and V is TRBV9; TRBD1 is a possible D gene (6 bases). V dropped 2 bases and J dropped 5 bases, with 10 bases sitting between them. The CDR3 has 14 amino acids. Germline CDR1 SGDLS, CDR2 YYNGEE. The CDR3 DNA sequence: TGTGCCAGCAGCGTTCAGGGGTTGAATGAAAAACTGTTTTTT. Amino acids: CASSVQGLNEKLFF.

The V gene is TRBV30, the J gene TRBJ2-7; no reliable D call. Trimming cost V 4 bases and J 5 bases, with 9 bases left between them. Germline V gene data show CDR1 as GTSNPN and CDR2 as SVGIG (reference sequence). The length of the CDR3 is 11 residues. CDR3: CAWIGSHEQYF. The CDR3 region has the DNA TGTGCCTGGATAGGGTCCCACGAGCAGTACTTC.

CDR3 in amino acids: CASRTAHGEKLFF. DNA for the CDR3: TGTGCCAGCCGGACAGCCCATGGTGAAAAACTGTTTTTT. This rearrangement joins TRBV2 to TRBJ1-4, with D perhaps TRBD1 (6 bases). V was trimmed by 8 bases and J by 7 bases, leaving 14 bases between them. The germline V gene encodes CDR1 SNHLY and CDR2 FYNNEI. This CDR3 has 13 amino acids.

V and J are TRBV4-1 and TRBJ2-1; tentatively, D is TRBD2 (5 bases). Trimming pared 4 bases from V and 4 bases from J, leaving 20 bases between. This CDR3 spans 17 amino acids. Germline V gene lookup returns CDR1 MGHRA and CDR2 YSYEKL. The CDR3 region has the DNA TGCGCCAGCAGCCCAGAGAGCGGCGAACCCCTTTACAATGAGCAGTTCTTC. Amino acid sequence: CASSPESGEPLYNEQFF.

This clone was found a few times. This chain links TRBV4-2 with TRBJ1-2; 12 bases agree with TRBD1. Unmatched junction bases numbered 7, after V lost 5 bases and J lost 3 bases. This CDR3 has 16 residues. From germline, CDR1 is LGHNA and CDR2 YNFKEQ. The CDR3 nucleotides are TGTGCCAGCAGCGATCTGGGACAGGGGGCTGACTATGGCTACACCTTC. Its protein product is CASSDLGQGADYGYTF.